Only one count was recorded for the clone carrying this T cell receptor beta chain. The authors ran a second PCR of roughly 6 to 12 cycles using a sample-barcoded 5' primer and a J-beta primer mix. A tag from a template-switch adaptor with 12 random nucleotides marked each cDNA molecule. TCRdb reanalysed the 5' RACE reads using MiXCR and keeps one entry per CDR3 protein. The table records hundreds of thousands of distinct CDR3 sequences, under 65% of them present only once. The germline gives CDR1 SQVTM, CDR2 ANQGSEA. The V end was cut by 3 bases, the J end by 4 bases, with 9 bases between. The CDR3 has 12 residues. The data stem from a study of blood T cells in healthy people across ages.

This clonotype originated in a woman older than 75 in good health. Source material: blood. The chain joins TRBV29-1 to TRBJ2-5; D might be TRBD2 (5 bases). The CDR3 region has the DNA TGCAGCGTTGACCCGGGGATAGAGACCCAGTACTTC. This gives the protein CSVDPGIETQYF.